This T cell receptor beta chain was captured by sequencing in a study of identical twins. TCRdb used MiXCR to reprocess the 5' RACE reads, holding one entry per CDR3 protein. The sample records 690,000 or so distinct CDR3 sequences, 8.5% to 9.5% being singletons. Per the germline V gene, CDR1 is SQVTM and CDR2 is ANQGSEA. Losses at the gene ends were 6 bases for V and 12 bases for J; bases not matched to a gene: 11. The CDR3 loop spans 12 amino acids. This sample was shared with a second study, whose subject was yellow fever vaccine responses in identical twins. From that report: Twin vaccine T cell responses reportedly seemed partly convergent, partly personalized.

The chain uses TRBV29-1 and TRBJ2-1; 7 bases align to TRBD1. The TCR sequence derives from a woman under 30 in good health. The specimen sequenced was PBMCs. The DNA for the CDR3 is TGCAGCGTGGATGGCGACAGGGCCGCGCAGTTCTTC. It yields the protein CSVDGDRAAQFF.